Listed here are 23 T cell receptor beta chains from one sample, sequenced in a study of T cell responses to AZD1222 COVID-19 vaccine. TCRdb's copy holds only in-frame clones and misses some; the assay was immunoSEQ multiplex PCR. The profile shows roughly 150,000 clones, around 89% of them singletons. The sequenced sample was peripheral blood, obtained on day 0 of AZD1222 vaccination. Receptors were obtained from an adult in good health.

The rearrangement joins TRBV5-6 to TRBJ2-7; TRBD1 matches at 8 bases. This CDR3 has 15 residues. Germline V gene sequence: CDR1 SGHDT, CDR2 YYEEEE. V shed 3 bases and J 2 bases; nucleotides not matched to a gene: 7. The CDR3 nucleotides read TGTGCCAGCAGCTCACACGGGACAGGAGCCTACGAGCAGTACTTC. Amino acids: CASSSHGTGAYEQYF.

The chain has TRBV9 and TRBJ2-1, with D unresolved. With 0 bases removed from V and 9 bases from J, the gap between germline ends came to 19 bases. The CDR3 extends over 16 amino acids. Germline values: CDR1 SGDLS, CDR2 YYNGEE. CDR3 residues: CASSVGDRITVIEQFF. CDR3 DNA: TGTGCCAGCAGCGTAGGAGATAGAATTACCGTCATTGAGCAGTTCTTC. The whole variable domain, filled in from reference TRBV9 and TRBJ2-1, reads DSGVTQTPKHLITATGQRVTLRCSPRSGDLSVYWYQQSLDQGLQFLIQYYNGEERAKGNILERFSAQQFPDLHSELNLSSLELGDSALYFCASSVGDRITVIEQFFGPGTRLTVL.

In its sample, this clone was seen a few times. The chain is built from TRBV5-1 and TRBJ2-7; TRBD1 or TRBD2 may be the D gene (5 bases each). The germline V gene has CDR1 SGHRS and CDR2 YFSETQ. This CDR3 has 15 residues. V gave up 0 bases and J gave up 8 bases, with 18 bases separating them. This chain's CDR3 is CASSLAGASVTQQYF. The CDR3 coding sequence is TGCGCCAGCAGCTTGGCCGGGGCTTCGGTAACACAGCAGTACTTC.

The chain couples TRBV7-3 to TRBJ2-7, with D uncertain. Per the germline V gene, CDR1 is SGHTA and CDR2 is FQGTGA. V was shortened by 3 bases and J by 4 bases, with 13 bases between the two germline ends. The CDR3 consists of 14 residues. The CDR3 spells CASSFNSTEYEQYF. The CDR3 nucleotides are TGTGCCAGCAGCTTTAATTCCACCGAGTACGAGCAGTACTTC.

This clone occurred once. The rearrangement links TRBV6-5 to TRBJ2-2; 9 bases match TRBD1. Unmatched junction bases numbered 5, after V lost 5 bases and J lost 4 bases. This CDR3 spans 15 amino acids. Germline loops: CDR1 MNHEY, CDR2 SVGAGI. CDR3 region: CASSRDRVATGELFF. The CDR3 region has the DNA TGTGCCAGCAGTCGGGACAGGGTGGCCACCGGGGAGCTGTTTTTT.

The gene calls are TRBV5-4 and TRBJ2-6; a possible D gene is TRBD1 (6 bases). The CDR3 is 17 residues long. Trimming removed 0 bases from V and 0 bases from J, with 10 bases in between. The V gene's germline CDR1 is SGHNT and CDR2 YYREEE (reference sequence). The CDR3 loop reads CASSLEGGGSGANVLTF. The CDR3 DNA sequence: TGTGCCAGCAGCTTGGAAGGGGGTGGCTCTGGGGCCAACGTCCTGACTTTC.

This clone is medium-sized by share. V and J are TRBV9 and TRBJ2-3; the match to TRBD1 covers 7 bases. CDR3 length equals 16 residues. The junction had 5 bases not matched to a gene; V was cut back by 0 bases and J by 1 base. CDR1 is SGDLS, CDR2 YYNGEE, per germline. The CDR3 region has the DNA TGTGCCAGCAGCGTAGGTAATGGACAGGGCACAGATACGCAGTATTTT. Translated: CASSVGNGQGTDTQYF.

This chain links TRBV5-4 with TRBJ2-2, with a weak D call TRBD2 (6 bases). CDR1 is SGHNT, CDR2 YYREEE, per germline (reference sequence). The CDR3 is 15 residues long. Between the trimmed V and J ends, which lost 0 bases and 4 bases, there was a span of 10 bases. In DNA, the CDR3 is TGTGCCAGCAGCTTGGGGAGGGCTAGCACCGGGGAGCTGTTTTTT. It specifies CASSLGRASTGELFF.

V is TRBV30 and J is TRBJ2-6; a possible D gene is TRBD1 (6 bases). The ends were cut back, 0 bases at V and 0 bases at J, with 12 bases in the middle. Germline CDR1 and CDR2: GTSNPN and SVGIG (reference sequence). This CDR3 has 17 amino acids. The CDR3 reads CAWSVRIGGSGANVLTF. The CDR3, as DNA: TGTGCCTGGAGTGTTAGGATAGGGGGCTCTGGGGCCAACGTCCTGACTTTC.

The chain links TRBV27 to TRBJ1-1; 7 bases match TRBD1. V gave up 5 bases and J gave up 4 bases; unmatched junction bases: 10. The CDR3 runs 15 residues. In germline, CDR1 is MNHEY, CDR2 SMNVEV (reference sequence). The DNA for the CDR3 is TGTGCCAGCAGTCCGAGACAGGGTGGGGTCACTGAAGCTTTCTTT. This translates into CASSPRQGGVTEAFF.

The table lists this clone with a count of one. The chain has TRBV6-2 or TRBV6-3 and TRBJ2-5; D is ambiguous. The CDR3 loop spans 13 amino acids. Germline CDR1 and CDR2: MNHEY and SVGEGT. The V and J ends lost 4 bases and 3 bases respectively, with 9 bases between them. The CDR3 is CASSSDSKETQYF. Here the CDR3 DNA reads TGTGCCAGCAGTTCAGACTCGAAAGAGACCCAGTACTTC.

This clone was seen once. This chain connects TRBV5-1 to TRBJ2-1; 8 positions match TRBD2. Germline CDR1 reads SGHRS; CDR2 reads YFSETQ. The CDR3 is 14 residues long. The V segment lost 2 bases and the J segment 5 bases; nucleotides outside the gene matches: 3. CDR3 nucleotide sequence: TGCGCCAGCAGCTTCGGGACTAGACACAATGAGCAGTTCTTC. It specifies CASSFGTRHNEQFF.

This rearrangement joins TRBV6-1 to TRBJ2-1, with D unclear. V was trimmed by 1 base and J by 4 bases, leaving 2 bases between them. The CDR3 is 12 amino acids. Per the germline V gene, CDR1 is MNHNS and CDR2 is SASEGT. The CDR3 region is CASSEVYNEQFF. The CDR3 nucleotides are TGTGCCAGCAGTGAAGTATACAATGAGCAGTTCTTC.

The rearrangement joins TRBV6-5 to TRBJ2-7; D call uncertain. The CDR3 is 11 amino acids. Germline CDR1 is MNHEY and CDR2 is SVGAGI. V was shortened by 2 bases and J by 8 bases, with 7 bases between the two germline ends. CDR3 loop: CASSYSKKQYF. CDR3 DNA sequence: TGTGCCAGCAGTTACAGTAAGAAGCAGTACTTC.

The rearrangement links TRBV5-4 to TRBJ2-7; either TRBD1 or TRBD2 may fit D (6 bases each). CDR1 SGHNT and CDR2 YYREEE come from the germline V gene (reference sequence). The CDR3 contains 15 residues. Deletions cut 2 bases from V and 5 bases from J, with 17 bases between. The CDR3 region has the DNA TGTGCCAGCAGCTTACCGAGCCGAGGGGGGAACGAGCAGTACTTC. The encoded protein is CASSLPSRGGNEQYF.

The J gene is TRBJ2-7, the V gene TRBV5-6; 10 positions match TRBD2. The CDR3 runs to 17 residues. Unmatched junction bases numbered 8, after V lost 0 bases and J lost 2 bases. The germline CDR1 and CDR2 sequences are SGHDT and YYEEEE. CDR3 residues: CASSLVGLAAPAYEQYF. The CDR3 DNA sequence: TGTGCCAGCAGCTTGGTCGGACTAGCGGCCCCTGCCTACGAGCAGTACTTC. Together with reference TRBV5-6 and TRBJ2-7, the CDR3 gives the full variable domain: DAGVTQSPTHLIKTRGQQVTLRCSPKSGHDTVSWYQQALGQGPQFIFQYYEEEERQRGNFPDRFSGHQFPNYSSELNVNALLLGDSALYLCASSLVGLAAPAYEQYFGPGTRLTVT.

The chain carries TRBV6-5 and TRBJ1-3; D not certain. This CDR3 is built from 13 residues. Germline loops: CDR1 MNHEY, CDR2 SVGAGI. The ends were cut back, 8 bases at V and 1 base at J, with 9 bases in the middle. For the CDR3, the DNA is TGTGCCAGCCAGAGATGGTCTGGAAACACCATATATTTT. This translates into CASQRWSGNTIYF.

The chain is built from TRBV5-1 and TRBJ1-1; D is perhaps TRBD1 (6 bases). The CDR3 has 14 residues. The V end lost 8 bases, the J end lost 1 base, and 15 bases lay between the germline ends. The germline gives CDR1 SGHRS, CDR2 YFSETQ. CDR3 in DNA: TGCGCCAGTTCCCCGGGACACGCGAACACTGAAGCTTTCTTT. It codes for CASSPGHANTEAFF. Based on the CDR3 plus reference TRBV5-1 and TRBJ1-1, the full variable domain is KAGVTQTPRYLIKTRGQQVTLSCSPISGHRSVSWYQQTPGQGLQFLFEYFSETQRNKGNFPGRFSGRQFSNSRSEMNVSTLELGDSALYLCASSPGHANTEAFFGQGTRLTVV.

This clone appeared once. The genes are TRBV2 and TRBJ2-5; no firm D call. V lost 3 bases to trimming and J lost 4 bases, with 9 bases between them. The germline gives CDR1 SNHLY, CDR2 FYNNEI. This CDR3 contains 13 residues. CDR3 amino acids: CASSEGYRETQYF. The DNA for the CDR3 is TGTGCCAGCAGTGAGGGATACCGAGAGACCCAGTACTTC.

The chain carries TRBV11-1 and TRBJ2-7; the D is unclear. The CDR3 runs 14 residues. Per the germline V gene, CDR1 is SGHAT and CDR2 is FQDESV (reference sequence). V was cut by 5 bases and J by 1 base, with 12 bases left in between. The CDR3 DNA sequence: TGTGCCAGCAGCCCTACACGGCAGTCCTACGAGCAGTACTTC. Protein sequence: CASSPTRQSYEQYF.

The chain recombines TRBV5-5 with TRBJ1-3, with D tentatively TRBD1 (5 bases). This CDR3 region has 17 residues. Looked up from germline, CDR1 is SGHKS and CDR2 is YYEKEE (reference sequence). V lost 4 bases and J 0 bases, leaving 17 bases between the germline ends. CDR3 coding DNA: TGTGCCAGCAGCCCGATAGAACAGGTCCGCTCTGGAAACACCATATATTTT. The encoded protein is CASSPIEQVRSGNTIYF.

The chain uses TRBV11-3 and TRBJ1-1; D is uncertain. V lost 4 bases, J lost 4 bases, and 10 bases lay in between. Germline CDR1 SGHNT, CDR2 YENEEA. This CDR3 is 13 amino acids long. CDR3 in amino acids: CASSSPWATEAFF. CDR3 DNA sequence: TGTGCCAGCAGCTCCCCTTGGGCCACTGAAGCTTTCTTT.

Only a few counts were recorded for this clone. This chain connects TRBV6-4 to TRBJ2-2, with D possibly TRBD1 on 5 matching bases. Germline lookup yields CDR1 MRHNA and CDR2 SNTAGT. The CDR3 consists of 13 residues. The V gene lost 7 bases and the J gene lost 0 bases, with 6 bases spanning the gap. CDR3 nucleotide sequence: TGTGCCAGCAAGGGGCCGAACACCGGGGAGCTGTTTTTT. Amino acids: CASKGPNTGELFF.